The clone carrying this T cell receptor beta chain was observed a few times. Its cognate antigen is unknown. RNA transcripts served as template for amplifying TCR beta CDR3 sequences. After a first-round RT-PCR with HTBI primers, a second-round multiplex PCR was run. In TCRdb, the multiplex PCR reads were re-called with MiXCR into one record per CDR3 protein. The table has about 700,000 distinct CDR3 sequences, 40% seen once. This entry comes from a study of Graves' ophthalmopathy and Graves' hyperthyroidism. Whole-study findings and limits: The model achieved 55% to 71% sensitivity and about 76% specificity for ophthalmopathy progression.

CDR1 is DFQATT and CDR2 is SNEGSKA in the germline V gene (reference sequence). Trimming shortened V by 0 bases and J by 5 bases, and 13 bases separated the two germline ends. This CDR3 has 14 amino acids. The TCR comes from an adult man with Graves' ophthalmopathy. The chain uses TRBV20-1 and TRBJ2-5, with D maybe TRBD2 (5 bases). Sequencing used peripheral blood. CDR3 protein: CSARDRLAQETQYF. CDR3 coding DNA: TGCAGTGCTAGAGATAGGCTAGCTCAGGAGACCCAGTACTTC.